The 17 T cell receptor beta chains below were found in one sample sequenced in a study of T cells in Graves' hyperthyroidism and ophthalmopathy. The investigators amplified TCR beta CDR3 regions from RNA transcripts. A first-round RT-PCR of the TCR CDR3 used the HTBI primer set. TCRdb reprocessed the multiplex PCR reads via MiXCR and lists one record per CDR3 protein. Among about 480,000 distinct CDR3 sequences listed, less than 25% were seen once. The specimen was blood. The receptors shown here come from a woman between 65 and 79 years old with Graves' ophthalmopathy.

This clonotype was seen only a few times. The V call is TRBV27, the J call TRBJ2-2, with 9 bases identical to TRBD2. Germline lookup yields CDR1 MNHEY and CDR2 SMNVEV (reference sequence). This CDR3 is 14 amino acids long. The junction had 4 bases not matched to a gene; V was cut back by 6 bases and J by 5 bases. The CDR3 here is CASRTSGPTGELFF. CDR3 bases: TGTGCCAGCAGGACTAGCGGTCCGACCGGGGAGCTGTTTTTT.

The rearrangement uses TRBV19 and TRBJ2-1, with 13 bases identical to TRBD2. Germline V gene data show CDR1 as LNHDA and CDR2 as SQIVND (reference sequence). V lost 5 bases, J lost 12 bases, and 13 bases stayed unmatched. This CDR3 contains 16 residues. The CDR3 is CASSVSGTSGTLGQFF. The CDR3 DNA follows: TGTGCCAGTAGTGTTTCCGGGACTAGCGGGACCCTCGGGCAGTTCTTC.

The V gene is TRBV7-6, the J gene TRBJ2-1; D is tentatively TRBD1 or TRBD2 (7 bases each). V lost 5 bases and J lost 4, with 18 bases in between. The CDR3 runs 16 residues. Germline values: CDR1 SGHVS, CDR2 FNYEAQ. The CDR3, as DNA: TGTGCCAGCAGCCATTCCCAGGGGGGGGTTTACAATGAGCAGTTCTTC. It yields the protein CASSHSQGGVYNEQFF.

J is TRBJ2-1 and V is TRBV27, with TRBD1 matching over 10 bases. J gave up 9 bases and V 8 bases, and 1 base lay outside the gene matches. Germline CDR1 MNHEY, CDR2 SMNVEV (reference sequence). The CDR3 is made up of 11 amino acids. The CDR3 coding sequence is TGTGCCAGCGGACAGGGGGGTGAGCAGTTCTTC. This codes for CASGQGGEQFF.

This clonotype showed up just a few times. The rearrangement links TRBV9 to TRBJ1-4; 10 bases align to TRBD1. Trimming at V came to 4 bases and at J to 5 bases, leaving 5 bases not matched to a gene. The CDR3 consists of 15 residues. The germline gives CDR1 SGDLS, CDR2 YYNGEE. The CDR3 DNA reads TGTGCCAGCAGCCCGTCGGACAGGGGGAATGAAAAACTGTTTTTT. Residues: CASSPSDRGNEKLFF.

The chain carries TRBV7-3 and TRBJ2-3, with 8 positions matching TRBD2. Trimming removed 3 bases from V and 3 bases from J; junction bases left unmatched: 5. The CDR3 spans 15 residues. Germline V gene lookup returns CDR1 SGHTA and CDR2 FQGTGA. This chain's CDR3 is CASSFDGRVTDTQYF. CDR3 in DNA: TGTGCCAGCAGCTTCGACGGGAGGGTGACAGATACGCAGTATTTT.

V gene TRBV27 combines with J gene TRBJ1-5; TRBD1 is a possible D gene (6 bases). The CDR3 spans 15 residues. Deletions cut 6 bases from V and 1 base from J, with 13 bases between. CDR1 MNHEY and CDR2 SMNVEV come from the germline V gene (reference sequence). For the CDR3, the DNA is TGTGCCAGCAGACTCAGGGGAGGGAGCAATCAGCCCCAGCATTTT. This sequence encodes CASRLRGGSNQPQHF.

Ten or more counts support this clonotype. The chain recombines TRBV6-6 with TRBJ2-2; no definite D call. CDR3 length: 15 residues. Germline assignment: CDR1 MNHNY and CDR2 SVGAGI (reference sequence). V was clipped by 2 bases and J by 5 bases, with 12 bases between them. The DNA of the CDR3 is TGTGCCAGCAGTTACGATGGGCTGGGTACCGGGGAGCTGTTTTTT. It specifies CASSYDGLGTGELFF.

The sample holds a few counts of this clonotype. The rearrangement uses TRBV30 and TRBJ1-4; D ambiguous. Germline V gives CDR1 GTSNPN, CDR2 SVGIG (reference sequence). The germline V and J ends were trimmed by 7 bases and 0 bases, with 9 bases remaining between them. This CDR3 is built from 13 residues. This chain's CDR3 is CAYHSSTNEKLFF. CDR3 DNA: TGTGCCTACCATTCATCAACTAATGAAAAACTGTTTTTT.

The chain combines TRBV7-2 with TRBJ2-7; D is possibly TRBD1 (6 bases). V lost 6 bases to trimming and J lost 5 bases, with 11 bases between them. CDR1 and CDR2 from the germline V gene are SGHTA and FQGNSA. The CDR3 is made up of 12 amino acids. The DNA of the CDR3 is TGTGCCAGCAGTACACAGGGTCACGAGCAGTACTTC. This codes for CASSTQGHEQYF.

At least ten counts were recorded for this clonotype. J is TRBJ1-2 and V is TRBV28; D ambiguous. Germline V gene sequence: CDR1 MDHEN, CDR2 SYDVKM. The CDR3 extends over 13 amino acids. Trimming took off 3 bases at V and 6 bases at J, with 11 bases between the two ends. Here the CDR3 DNA reads TGTGCCAGCAGTTTGGTCGGAACGGATGGCTACACCTTC. It codes for CASSLVGTDGYTF.

Points on this clonotype: Given a much more abundant clone one base away, this may be a read error. The chain combines TRBV2 with TRBJ1-2; D not resolved. Germline V gene lookup returns CDR1 SNHLY and CDR2 FYNNEI. CDR3 length: 12 amino acids. Trimming removed 0 bases at V and 9 bases at J, with 8 bases between. CDR3 in DNA: TGTGCCAGCAGTGAAGCGCTTTCCAGCTACACCTTC. As protein: CASSEALSSYTF.

The V call is TRBV6-1, the J call TRBJ2-7, with a tentative D call TRBD2 (7 bases). The V and J ends lost 7 bases and 7 bases respectively, with 20 bases between them. The CDR3 covers 14 residues. Germline lookup yields CDR1 MNHNS and CDR2 SASEGT. The CDR3 region is CASTVGTTRGEQYF. The DNA for the CDR3 is TGTGCCAGCACCGTGGGGACTACTAGGGGGGAGCAGTACTTC.

V gene TRBV5-1 combines with J gene TRBJ1-1; TRBD1 might be the D (5 bases). Trimming removed 3 bases from V and 1 base from J, with 10 bases in between. The germline gives CDR1 SGHRS, CDR2 YFSETQ. The CDR3 has 14 residues. The CDR3 sequence is CASSSLQGNTEAFF. The CDR3 DNA sequence: TGCGCCAGCAGCTCCCTCCAGGGGAACACTGAAGCTTTCTTT.

The V gene is TRBV24-1, the J gene TRBJ1-2, with 9 nucleotides matching TRBD1. V was clipped by 4 bases and J by 10 bases; unmatched bases: 9. Germline assignment: CDR1 KGHDR and CDR2 SFDVKD. The CDR3 is made up of 14 amino acids. The CDR3 sequence: CATSDTGTGFDYTF. The CDR3 DNA is TGTGCCACCAGTGACACCGGGACAGGGTTTGACTACACCTTC.

The chain joins TRBV11-2 to TRBJ1-6; TRBD1 is a possible D gene (6 bases). V was pared by 10 bases and J by 5 bases, with 12 bases between. The length of the CDR3 is 13 residues. Germline CDR1 SGHAT, CDR2 FQNNGV. This CDR3 is CATRTVHNSPLHF. DNA for the CDR3: TGTGCCACTCGGACAGTGCATAATTCACCCCTCCACTTT.

The chain couples TRBV7-2 to TRBJ2-1, with TRBD1 identical over 11 bases. CDR1 SGHTA and CDR2 FQGNSA come from the germline V gene. The CDR3 is 16 residues long. Trimming cost V 5 bases and J 3 bases; bases outside gene matches: 6. DNA of the CDR3: TGTGCCAGCAGCCCCCGGACAGGGGGCCTCTACAATGAGCAGTTCTTC. It specifies CASSPRTGGLYNEQFF.